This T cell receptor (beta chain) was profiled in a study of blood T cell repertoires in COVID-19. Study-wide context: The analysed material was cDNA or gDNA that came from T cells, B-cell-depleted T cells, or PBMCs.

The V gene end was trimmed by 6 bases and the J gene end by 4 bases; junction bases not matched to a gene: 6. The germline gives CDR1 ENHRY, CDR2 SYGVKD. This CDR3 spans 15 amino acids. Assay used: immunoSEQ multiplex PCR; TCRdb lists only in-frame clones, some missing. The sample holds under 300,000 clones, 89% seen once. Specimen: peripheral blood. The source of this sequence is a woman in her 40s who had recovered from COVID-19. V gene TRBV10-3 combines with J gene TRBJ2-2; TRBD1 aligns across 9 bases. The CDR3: CAIRKDRGITGELFF. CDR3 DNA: TGTGCCATCAGAAAGGACAGGGGAATCACCGGGGAGCTGTTTTTT.